This entry concerns a single TCR beta chain. Unstimulated regulatory T cells (CD4+CD25+CD127-), CD4+CD25- non-regulatory cells, CD4 and CD8 cells were FACS-sorted from thawed PBMCs. The data were produced by immunoSEQ multiplex PCR, yet TCRdb's version contains in-frame clones alone and is incomplete. This sample has 110,000 or so clones, with about 91% found just once. This CDR3 contains 15 residues. The ends were cut back, 1 base at V and 4 bases at J, with 12 bases in the middle. The V gene's germline CDR1 is SGHVS and CDR2 FNYEAQ. This specimen comes from a study of Tregs in tolerant kidney transplant recipients.

The chain links TRBV7-6 to TRBJ2-3; a weak D match, TRBD2 (6 bases). The receptor comes from a human donor in good health. The specimen sequenced was CD4+ T cells from blood. CDR3 amino acids: CASSLVVGRADTQYF. For the CDR3, the DNA is TGTGCCAGCAGCTTAGTGGTCGGGAGAGCAGATACGCAGTATTTT.